A single sample gave rise to the 20 T cell receptor beta chains below, sequenced in a study of Graves' ophthalmopathy and Graves' hyperthyroidism. The sequenced template was RNA, covering the TCR beta CDR3 region. HTBI primers served in a first-round RT-PCR, which a second-round multiplex PCR followed. TCRdb used MiXCR to reprocess the multiplex PCR reads, holding one entry per CDR3 protein. Of around 470,000 distinct CDR3 sequences detected, around 15% appear once; the ten largest clones hold about 10%. The material sequenced was blood. The receptors come from a woman aged 25-40 years with Graves' ophthalmopathy.

In this sample, this clonotype turned up many times. The J gene is TRBJ2-7, the V gene TRBV29-1; possible D gene TRBD1, 6 bases. The CDR3 is 15 amino acids. Germline-derived CDR1 and CDR2 are SQVTM and ANQGSEA. V was shortened by 6 bases and J by 5 bases, with 23 bases between the two germline ends. CDR3 protein: CSVNQARDIINEQYF. In DNA form, the CDR3 reads TGCAGCGTCAACCAGGCCCGGGACATCATCAACGAGCAGTACTTC.

This clonotype was detected many times. The gene calls are TRBV24-1 and TRBJ1-2, with TRBD1 matching over 7 bases. V gave up 4 bases and J gave up 5 bases; unmatched junction bases: 6. CDR1 and CDR2 (germline): KGHDR, SFDVKD. CDR3 length: 14 residues. CDR3 bases: TGTGCCACCAGTGACGAGGGACAGACATATGGCTACACCTTC. It translates to CATSDEGQTYGYTF.

Details on this clonotype: A much larger clone lies one base from this, so it may be a read error. This likely comes from a read error, as the CDR3 has no conserved phenylalanine or tryptophan at its end. CDR3 bases: TGTGCCAGCAGCCCGGCGTCACAGGGTAGTTCACCCCTCCACCTT. Its translation: CASSPASQGSSPLHL. The chain couples TRBV5-5 to TRBJ1-6; D might be TRBD1 (6 bases). Trimming took 4 bases from V and 9 from J, leaving 17 bases between them. Germline CDR1 reads SGHKS; CDR2 reads YYEKEE (reference sequence). CDR3 length: 15 amino acids.

This clonotype came up many times. Being one base from a much bigger clone, this may be a read error. The chain links TRBV12-3 or TRBV12-4 to TRBJ2-7; tentative D call: TRBD2 (5 bases). V lost 3 bases and J lost 0, with 6 bases in between. The CDR3 has 13 amino acids. The CDR3 loop is CASSFSASYEQYF. CDR3 sequence (DNA): TGTGCCAGCAGTTTTAGCGCCTCCTACGAGCAGTACTTC.

At least ten counts were recorded for this clonotype. This chain connects TRBV28 to TRBJ1-2; D ambiguous. This CDR3 has 12 residues. V was cut by 4 bases and J by 8 bases, with 11 bases left in between. The germline CDR1 and CDR2 sequences are MDHEN and SYDVKM. The CDR3 DNA reads TGTGCCAGCAGTTCGGATAAGGCCGGCTACACCTTC. Its translation is CASSSDKAGYTF.

This clonotype was seen many times. The V gene is TRBV6-5, the J gene TRBJ2-6; D is undetermined. Looked up from germline, CDR1 is MNHEY and CDR2 is SVGAGI. The ends were cut back, 2 bases at V and 2 bases at J, with 7 bases in the middle. This CDR3 contains 15 residues. This CDR3 is CASSYRSTGANVLTF. CDR3 DNA sequence: TGTGCCAGCAGTTACAGAAGTACTGGGGCCAACGTCCTGACTTTC.

This clonotype was detected ten times or more. V gene TRBV7-2 combines with J gene TRBJ1-1, with D possibly being TRBD1 (5 bases). The CDR3 runs to 15 residues. Germline lookup yields CDR1 SGHTA and CDR2 FQGNSA. Trimming cost V 6 bases and J 1 base, with 15 bases left between them. The chain's CDR3 is CASSHYDRRNTEAFF. Here the CDR3 DNA reads TGTGCCAGCAGTCACTATGACAGAAGGAACACTGAAGCTTTCTTT.

At least ten counts were recorded for this clonotype. The rearrangement uses TRBV6-5 and TRBJ1-1, with D hard to call. The V gene lost 4 bases and the J gene lost 0 bases, with 6 bases spanning the gap. The length of the CDR3 is 13 residues. Germline-derived CDR1 and CDR2 are MNHEY and SVGAGI. The CDR3 sequence: CASSSTVNTEAFF. In nucleotides, the CDR3 is TGTGCCAGCAGTTCTACAGTGAACACTGAAGCTTTCTTT.

This clonotype has at least ten counts. J is TRBJ1-1 and V is TRBV19; D gene unclear. The CDR3 extends over 13 amino acids. V dropped 3 bases and J dropped 10 bases, with 15 bases sitting between them. The germline V gene encodes CDR1 LNHDA and CDR2 SQIVND (reference sequence). In nucleotides, the CDR3 is TGTGCCAGTAGTATCTCCGGCAACTCGGGAGCTTTCTTT. This sequence encodes CASSISGNSGAFF.

This clonotype was seen ten or more times. CDR3 coding DNA: TGTGCCAGTAGTAAGAAGACACCTAGCAATCAGCCCCAGCATTTT. It translates to CASSKKTPSNQPQHF. The chain uses TRBV19 and TRBJ1-5; D is ambiguous. Germline values: CDR1 LNHDA, CDR2 SQIVND (reference sequence). The germline V and J ends were trimmed by 4 bases and 0 bases, with 10 bases remaining between them. The CDR3 has 15 residues.

This clonotype was recorded at least ten times. The gene calls are TRBV13 and TRBJ2-5; 11 bases line up with TRBD2. J lost 0 bases, V lost 3 bases, and 6 bases had no gene match. The germline CDR1 and CDR2 sequences are PRHDT and FYEKMQ (reference sequence). This CDR3 comprises 17 residues. The CDR3 reads CASSFLAGGNHQETQYF. In nucleotides, the CDR3 is TGTGCCAGCAGCTTCCTAGCGGGAGGCAACCACCAAGAGACCCAGTACTTC.

The genes are TRBV24-1 and TRBJ1-1; D remains unclear. The germline V gene has CDR1 KGHDR and CDR2 SFDVKD. The CDR3 has 12 residues. Trimming stripped 10 bases from V and 1 base from J, with 9 bases between. This CDR3 is CATGGPNTEAFF. The CDR3 DNA sequence: TGTGCCACTGGAGGGCCGAACACTGAAGCTTTCTTT.

This clonotype was seen more than once but under ten times. V is TRBV6-1 and J is TRBJ2-7; D not resolved. The CDR3 length is 13 residues. V gave up 4 bases and J gave up 0 bases, with 7 bases separating them. Germline V gives CDR1 MNHNS, CDR2 SASEGT. The CDR3 nucleotides are TGTGCCAGCAGTGCATGGCACTCCTACGAGCAGTACTTC. Encoded protein: CASSAWHSYEQYF.

This clonotype occurred many times. The rearrangement joins TRBV12-3 or TRBV12-4 to TRBJ1-2; D uncertain. CDR3 length: 12 residues. V lost 7 bases, J lost 7 bases, and 13 bases lay in between. This CDR3 is CASTSAMSGYTF. DNA for the CDR3: TGTGCCAGCACCTCCGCGATGAGTGGCTACACCTTC.

This clonotype was recorded many times. This CDR3 reads CASSSSGTANTGELFF. The DNA of the CDR3 is TGCGCCAGCAGCTCATCCGGGACCGCGAACACCGGGGAGCTGTTTTTT. V and J are TRBV5-1 and TRBJ2-2; D tentatively fits TRBD1 or TRBD2 (5 bases each). V lost 3 bases and J 0 bases, leaving 12 bases between the germline ends. The germline gives CDR1 SGHRS, CDR2 YFSETQ. The CDR3 runs 16 residues.

The chain has TRBV19 and TRBJ1-6; perhaps TRBD1 as D (5 bases). The CDR3 extends over 14 amino acids. Germline assignment: CDR1 LNHDA and CDR2 SQIVND (reference sequence). The V gene lost 6 bases and the J gene lost 7 bases, with 13 bases spanning the gap. CDR3 amino acids: CASRLGEPNSPLHF. The CDR3 coding sequence is TGTGCCAGTAGGTTAGGGGAACCCAATTCACCCCTCCACTTT. Complete variable domain (other parts from reference TRBV19 and TRBJ1-6): DGGITQSPKYLFRKEGQNVTLSCEQNLNHDAMYWYRQDPGQGLRLIYYSQIVNDFQKGDIAEGYSVSREKKESFPLTVTSAQKNPTAFYLCASRLGEPNSPLHFGNGTRLTVT.

This chain links TRBV5-1 with TRBJ2-7, with 11 nucleotides matching TRBD1. Germline trimming cut 4 bases from V and 7 bases from J; bases unmatched to any gene: 7. This CDR3 spans 14 amino acids. Per the germline V gene, CDR1 is SGHRS and CDR2 is YFSETQ. CDR3 residues: CASSLDRGLEEQYF. Here the CDR3 DNA reads TGCGCCAGCAGCCTGGACAGGGGGCTGGAGGAGCAGTACTTC.

This clonotype was recorded many times. The V gene is TRBV30, the J gene TRBJ1-6; D is possibly TRBD1 (5 bases). CDR3 length: 12 residues. V gave up 5 bases and J gave up 7 bases, with 9 bases separating them. Germline V gene lookup returns CDR1 GTSNPN and CDR2 SVGIG (reference sequence). The CDR3 DNA follows: TGTGCCTGGCAGGGAGGGAATTCACCCCTCCACTTT. Translating gives CAWQGGNSPLHF.

This clonotype came up many times. The chain joins TRBV9 to TRBJ2-2, with 10 bases identical to TRBD2. V shed 5 bases and J 1 base; nucleotides not matched to a gene: 5. The germline gives CDR1 SGDLS, CDR2 YYNGEE. The CDR3 runs to 16 residues. For the CDR3, the DNA is TGTGCCAGCAGGGACGGACTAGCGGTGAACACCGGGGAGCTGTTTTTT. Protein product: CASRDGLAVNTGELFF.

This clonotype was counted a few times. Its ends do not fully match the called genes, so a read error is possible. CDR3: CASSLAIKSEQCF. The CDR3 nucleotides read TGTGCCAGCAGCTTAGCGATCAAGAGCGAGCAGTGCTTC. V gene TRBV11-2 combines with J gene TRBJ2-7; D ambiguous. There are 13 residues in the CDR3. Germline CDR1 SGHAT, CDR2 FQNNGV.